The source of this T cell receptor (beta chain) is a study of shared clonotypes between healthy human individuals. Germline V CDR1 and CDR2: LNHDA, SQIVND (reference sequence). CDR3 length equals 15 residues. Trimming took off 7 bases at V and 4 bases at J, with 16 bases between the two ends. For this clone: Its matching antigen is unknown.

Method: immunoSEQ multiplex PCR; TCRdb's copy keeps in-frame clones and lacks some. The sample lists some 1,400,000 clones; around 95% were seen once. Study-wide findings and caveats: Compared with clonotypes that all four donors shared, non-shared clonotypes had lower generation probabilities.

Sample: naive CD4+ T cells sorted from blood. Subset described: CD45RA+ positively selected. The clonotype was recovered from a man between 25 and 39 years old in good health. The gene calls are TRBV19 and TRBJ2-2; D might be TRBD1 or TRBD2, each matching 5 bases. CDR3 nucleotide sequence: TGTGCCAGTACCCCAGGGCGGGCCCGCACCGGGGAGCTGTTTTTT. This gives the protein CASTPGRARTGELFF.